The clone carrying this TCR beta chain came up many times. After removal of 6 bases from V and 7 bases from J, the junction contained 4 bases not matched to a gene. CDR3 length equals 14 residues. This sample was included in a study of T cells in Graves' hyperthyroidism and ophthalmopathy. In the study overall: Peripheral blood draws took place at initial diagnosis, ahead of any treatment.

Researchers took RNA transcripts and amplified the TCR beta CDR3 regions from them. HTBI primers were the set used in a first-round RT-PCR of the TCR CDR3. Using its own MiXCR run on the multiplex PCR reads, TCRdb lists one record per CDR3 protein. Among approximately 410,000 distinct CDR3 sequences listed, 12% to 15% were seen once. Graves' hyperthyroidism was deemed stable absent ophthalmopathy progression within 18 months. Any patient presenting with uncontrolled infection, other autoimmune disease, pregnancy or lactation was left out. This clonotype was obtained from a woman aged 18-35 years with Graves' hyperthyroidism. The sequencing sample was made of blood. This rearrangement joins TRBV12-3 or TRBV12-4 to TRBJ1-6; TRBD1 agrees at 9 bases. CDR3 in amino acids: CASSYGTGNSPLHF. For the CDR3, the DNA is TGTGCCAGCAGCTACGGGACAGGGAATTCACCCCTCCACTTT.